Detailed here is one T cell receptor beta chain. The antigen is not known. Relative to the germline gene, one junction end is altered; a read error may explain this. CDR3 length equals 14 residues. Germline assignment: CDR1 SGHNT and CDR2 YYREEE (reference sequence). This record comes from a study of tumor-infiltrating lymphocytes in primary liver carcinoma. Study outcomes and limitations: It was tumor-adjacent and tumor-blood pairs that overlapped less than tumor region pairs did. A significantly higher top-250-clone fraction was found in tumors than in blood (p = 0.039). Only about 8-25% of top clones were detected in each of the five tumor regions.

Total RNA (around 0.45 ug) served as template for TCR beta cDNA synthesis primed by a constant-region primer. ARM-PCR was slightly modified, and three nested multiplex PCR rounds with it gave rise to the TCR beta libraries. Both of the initial two PCR rounds ran for about 9 cycles and employed TRBV1-TRBV30 forward primers alongside a C-beta reverse primer. TCRdb reanalysed the multiplex PCR reads using MiXCR and keeps one entry per CDR3 protein. The table lists about 200,000 distinct CDR3 sequences, around 81% of them singletons, with about a sixth in the top ten. The study co-extracted DNA and RNA from around 20-30 mg of unsorted bulk tissue.

The TCR comes from a man aged 35 to 55 with primary liver carcinoma and hepatitis B virus infection. The V call is TRBV5-4, the J call TRBJ1-1; no definite D call. The sequenced sample consisted of tumor tissue from primary liver carcinoma. In DNA, the CDR3 is TGTGCCAACAGCCCCAGACGGGAAGGAACTGAAGCTTTCTTT. Residues: CANSPRREGTEAFF.